This T cell receptor beta chain derives from a study of T cells in Graves' hyperthyroidism and ophthalmopathy. The study, taken as a whole, reports: Among thyroid clonotypes expanded above 0.001, most also appeared in blood.

Trimming shortened V by 2 bases and J by 0 bases, and 7 bases separated the two germline ends. Germline V gene data show CDR1 as SQVTM and CDR2 as ANQGSEA. This CDR3 is 13 amino acids long. The source material, RNA transcripts, was used to amplify TCR beta CDR3 regions. Initially, a first-round RT-PCR of the TCR CDR3 employed the HTBI primer set. TCRdb re-called the multiplex PCR reads with MiXCR, one entry per CDR3 protein. The table has some 440,000 distinct CDR3 sequences, less than 20% seen once; the top ten hold 14%. Remarks on this clonotype: Its antigen is unidentified.

The rearrangement joins TRBV29-1 to TRBJ1-1; possibly TRBD1 for D (6 bases). The receptor comes from a woman aged 18 to 35 with Graves' hyperthyroidism. Material for sequencing was blood. The CDR3 sequence: CSVEQGMNTEAFF. The CDR3 DNA sequence: TGCAGCGTTGAACAGGGGATGAACACTGAAGCTTTCTTT.